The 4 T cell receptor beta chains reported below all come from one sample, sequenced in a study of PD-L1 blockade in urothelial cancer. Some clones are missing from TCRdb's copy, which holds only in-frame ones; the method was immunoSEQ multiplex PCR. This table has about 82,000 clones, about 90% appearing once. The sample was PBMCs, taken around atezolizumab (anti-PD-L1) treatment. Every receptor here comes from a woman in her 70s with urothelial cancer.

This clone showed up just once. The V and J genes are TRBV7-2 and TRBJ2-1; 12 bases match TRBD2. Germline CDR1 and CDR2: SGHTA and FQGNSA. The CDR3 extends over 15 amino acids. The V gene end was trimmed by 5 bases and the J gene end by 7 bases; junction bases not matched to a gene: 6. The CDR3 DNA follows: TGTGCCAGCAGCCAGACTAGCGGGAGTATGAATGAGCAGTTCTTC. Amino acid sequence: CASSQTSGSMNEQFF.

The CDR3 DNA follows: TGCGCCAGCAGCTTCACAGGGGGCGAGACCCAGTACTTC. Amino acid sequence: CASSFTGGETQYF. The J gene is TRBJ2-5, the V gene TRBV5-1; 9 bases are shared with TRBD1. This CDR3 is 13 amino acids long. Per the germline V gene, CDR1 is SGHRS and CDR2 is YFSETQ. The J segment lost 5 bases and the V segment lost 2 bases, leaving 1 base of the junction unmatched. Filled out from reference TRBV5-1 and TRBJ2-5, the complete variable domain reads KAGVTQTPRYLIKTRGQQVTLSCSPISGHRSVSWYQQTPGQGLQFLFEYFSETQRNKGNFPGRFSGRQFSNSRSEMNVSTLELGDSALYLCASSFTGGETQYFGPGTRLLVL.

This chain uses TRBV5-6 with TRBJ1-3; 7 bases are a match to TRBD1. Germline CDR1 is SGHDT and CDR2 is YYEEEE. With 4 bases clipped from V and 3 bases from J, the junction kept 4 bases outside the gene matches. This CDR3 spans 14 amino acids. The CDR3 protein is CASSAGQLGNTIYF. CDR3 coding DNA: TGTGCCAGCAGCGCGGGACAGCTTGGAAACACCATATATTTT.

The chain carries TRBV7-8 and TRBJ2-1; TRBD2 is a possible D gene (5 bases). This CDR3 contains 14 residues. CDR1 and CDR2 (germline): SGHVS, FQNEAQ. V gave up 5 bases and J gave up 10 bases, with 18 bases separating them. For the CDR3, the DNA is TGTGCCAGCAGCCCGCAATCGGGGAAGGACGAGCAGTTCTTC. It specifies CASSPQSGKDEQFF.